A single sample is the source of the 22 T cell receptor beta chains below, sequenced in a study of tumor and adjacent non-tumor tissue in lung cancer. TCRbeta libraries were built with three rounds of nested PCR, modified from ARM-PCR. TCRdb used MiXCR to reprocess the multiplex PCR reads, holding one entry per CDR3 protein. The repertoire includes 89,000 or so distinct CDR3 sequences, 61% of them detected once, and approximately 15% sits in the top ten. No cell sorting was done before RNA was extracted from the tissue. Input material: lung tumor tissue. Receptors originate from a man aged 65-85 years with non-small cell lung cancer.

Turning to this clonotype: A read error may explain this, as a much larger clone is one base away. This sequence joins TRBV6-5 and TRBJ2-7; the D gene is possibly TRBD1 (6 bases). CDR1 MNHEY and CDR2 SVGAGI come from the germline V gene. The CDR3 has 15 amino acids. The CDR3 DNA is TGTGCCAGCAGACGATACAGGGATCCAAACTACGAGCAGCACTTC. It yields the protein CASRRYRDPNYEQHF.

Note on this clonotype: One base away lies a much larger clone, so this may be a sequencing read error. J is TRBJ1-1 and V is TRBV6-1; TRBD1 is a possible D gene (5 bases). Looked up from germline, CDR1 is MNHNS and CDR2 is SASEGT. The CDR3 is 14 residues long. This CDR3 reads CANSDDSLNTEAFF. The CDR3 region has the DNA TGTGCCAACAGTGATGACAGCTTGAACACTGAAGCTTTCTTT.

Comments on this clonotype: At one of its ends the junction is not consistent with the germline gene, which may arise from a read error. The chain couples TRBV14 to TRBJ2-5, with D unclear. In germline, CDR1 is SGHDN, CDR2 FVKESK. The CDR3 spans 13 residues. Here the CDR3 reads CASGQVLLETRYF. The CDR3, as DNA: TGTGCCAGCGGCCAAGTTTTATTGGAGACCCGGTACTTC.

Note on this clonotype: A much larger clone lies one base from this, so it may be a read error. The J gene is TRBJ1-5, the V gene TRBV20-1, with D perhaps TRBD1 (5 bases). V lost 1 base to trimming and J lost 3 bases, with 10 bases between them. The CDR3 totals 14 residues. Per the germline V gene, CDR1 is DFQATT and CDR2 is SNEGSKA (reference sequence). CDR3 residues: CSARGGRYNQPQHF. In nucleotides, the CDR3 is TGCAGTGCTAGAGGGGGACGCTACAATCAGCCCCAGCATTTT.

This clonotype was observed at least ten times. The rearrangement joins TRBV4-1 to TRBJ2-6, with 7 bases identical to TRBD2. V dropped 0 bases and J dropped 4; count of bases not matched to a gene: 3. Germline assignment: CDR1 MGHRA and CDR2 YSYEKL. CDR3 size: 16 residues. CDR3 in amino acids: CASSQDRRGGANVLTF. The CDR3 region has the DNA TGCGCCAGCAGCCAAGATCGGCGGGGGGGGGCCAACGTCCTGACTTTC.

This clonotype was seen a few times. This chain connects TRBV20-1 to TRBJ2-7, with D tentatively TRBD2 (5 bases). Germline V gene data show CDR1 as DFQATT and CDR2 as SNEGSKA (reference sequence). The CDR3 totals 13 residues. V was cut by 2 bases and J by 2 bases, with 10 bases left in between. In DNA, the CDR3 is TGCAGTGCTAGAAGCGGAGCCCCCTACGAGCAGTACTTC. It codes for CSARSGAPYEQYF.

CDR3 in amino acids: CASSSDSRTGGKGDAQYF. CDR3 bases: TGTGCCAGCAGCTCAGATTCCCGGACAGGGGGGAAGGGGGATGCGCAGTATTTT. The chain links TRBV11-2 to TRBJ2-3, with 10 nucleotides matching TRBD1. Germline CDR1 SGHAT, CDR2 FQNNGV. This CDR3 spans 18 amino acids. V shed 4 bases, J shed 10 bases, and the junction held 20 bases outside the gene matches.

Worth noting for this clonotype: A junction boundary mismatches the germline segment, possibly from a read error. This chain links TRBV14 with TRBJ2-7; the D is unclear. The CDR3 has 11 residues. Germline loops: CDR1 SGHDN, CDR2 FVKESK. DNA for the CDR3: TGTGCCAGCAGCCAGGTCTACAAGCAGTACTTC. It codes for CASSQVYKQYF. Full variable domain (rest looked up from reference TRBV14 and TRBJ2-7): EAGVTQFPSHSVIEKGQTVTLRCDPISGHDNLYWYRRVMGKEIKFLLHFVKESKQDESGMPNNRFLAERTGGTYSTLKVQPAELEDSGVYFCASSQVYKQYFGPGTRLTVT.

Comments on this clonotype: In this CDR3 the conserved last residue, phenylalanine or tryptophan, is missing, so a read error is likely. This CDR3 reads CASSPATGTSGNQPQHS. Here the CDR3 DNA reads TGTGCCAGCAGCCCCGCCACAGGGACGTCGGGCAATCAGCCCCAGCATTCC. The J gene is TRBJ1-5, the V gene TRBV12-3 or TRBV12-4, with a possible D match to TRBD1 (6 bases). The CDR3 has 17 amino acids. The germline V and J ends were trimmed by 6 bases and 2 bases, with 20 bases remaining between them.

With regard to this clonotype: Since no conserved phenylalanine or tryptophan closes the CDR3, a read error is the likely cause. This rearrangement joins TRBV14 to TRBJ1-1; D uncertain. CDR1 and CDR2 from the germline V gene are SGHDN and FVKESK. Between the trimmed V and J ends, which lost 2 bases and 1 base, there was a span of 11 bases. The CDR3 length is 15 residues. The CDR3 loop is CASSQTLRGNTEAFL. CDR3 sequence (DNA): TGTGCCAGCAGCCAAACTCTCCGGGGGAACACTGAAGCTTTCCTC.

This clonotype occurred many times. The V gene is TRBV12-3 or TRBV12-4, the J gene TRBJ1-5, with 10 bases identical to TRBD1. Trimming cost V 3 bases and J 7 bases; bases outside gene matches: 3. This CDR3 has 14 residues. Written as DNA, the CDR3 is TGTGCCAGCAGTTTTGGGACAGGGGTCCAGCCCCAGCATTTT. Its translation is CASSFGTGVQPQHF.

J is TRBJ2-5 and V is TRBV7-3, with TRBD2 identical over 8 bases. The length of the CDR3 is 12 residues. V shed 6 bases and J 4 bases; nucleotides not matched to a gene: 1. The germline CDR1 and CDR2 sequences are SGHTA and FQGTGA. This chain's CDR3 is CASSAGGETQYF. The CDR3 nucleotides are TGTGCCAGCAGTGCGGGAGGAGAGACCCAGTACTTC.

Note on this clonotype: Since no conserved phenylalanine or tryptophan closes the CDR3, a read error is the likely cause. The chain combines TRBV6-6 with TRBJ1-4; D is possibly TRBD1 (6 bases). Trimming shortened V by 9 bases and J by 5 bases, and 16 bases separated the two germline ends. The CDR3 is made up of 14 amino acids. In germline, CDR1 is MNHNY, CDR2 SVGAGI (reference sequence). CDR3 amino acids: CARSRGQKNEKLFL. In nucleotides, the CDR3 is TGTGCCAGGAGCCGCGGACAGAAAAATGAAAAACTGTTTCTT.

This clonotype turned up a few times. DNA for the CDR3: TGCAGTGCGACAAAGGGGTCTGGAAACACCATATATTTT. Residues: CSATKGSGNTIYF. This chain connects TRBV20-1 to TRBJ1-3; D possibly corresponds to TRBD1 (5 bases). The germline V gene has CDR1 DFQATT and CDR2 SNEGSKA (reference sequence). V was pared by 6 bases and J by 1 base, with 10 bases between. The CDR3 totals 13 residues.

This clonotype was detected many times. The chain carries TRBV4-2 and TRBJ1-6; D might be TRBD1 (5 bases). Germline lookup yields CDR1 LGHNA and CDR2 YNFKEQ. Trimming pared 0 bases from V and 7 bases from J, leaving 13 bases between. The CDR3 runs to 16 residues. The CDR3 DNA follows: TGTGCCAGCAGCCAAGATGGGGGTACACAGAATTCACCCCTCCACTTT. This gives the protein CASSQDGGTQNSPLHF.

This clonotype is a singleton in its sample. The chain recombines TRBV27 with TRBJ2-6; D uncertain. V was clipped by 6 bases and J by 1 base, with 7 bases between them. This CDR3 contains 14 residues. Germline CDR1 reads MNHEY; CDR2 reads SMNVEV (reference sequence). Written as DNA, the CDR3 is TGTGCCAGCAGGGGGTTTTCTGGGGCCAACGTCCTGACTTTC. This sequence encodes CASRGFSGANVLTF.

The sample holds one count of this clonotype. The gene calls are TRBV6-2 or TRBV6-3 and TRBJ2-5; D is possibly TRBD1 (6 bases). The CDR3 consists of 16 residues. The ends were cut back, 6 bases at V and 5 bases at J, with 22 bases in the middle. CDR1 is MNHEY, CDR2 SVGEGT, per germline. The CDR3 DNA sequence: TGTGCCAGCAGCCCTACAATGGGACAAGAGGCGGAGACCCAGTACTTC. It encodes CASSPTMGQEAETQYF.

As concerns this clonotype: This CDR3 fails to terminate in the conserved phenylalanine or tryptophan, so it likely reflects a read error. The rearrangement uses TRBV10-3 and TRBJ1-5; 12 positions match TRBD1. Germline CDR1 is ENHRY and CDR2 is SYGVKD. The CDR3 spans 18 residues. CDR3 residues: CAIRQGTGGHWGNQSQHL. CDR3 sequence (DNA): TGTGCCATCAGGCAGGGGACAGGGGGCCATTGGGGCAATCAGTCCCAGCATTTA.

Regarding this clonotype: At one of its ends the junction is not consistent with the germline gene, which may arise from a read error. The chain joins TRBV4-1 to TRBJ1-4; 9 bases are shared with TRBD1. This CDR3 comprises 16 residues. The germline CDR1 and CDR2 sequences are MGHRA and YSYEKL. CDR3 residues: CSSSRDRASRSEKLFF. CDR3 coding DNA: TGCTCCAGCAGCCGGGACAGGGCTAGTCGCTCTGAAAAACTGTTTTTT.

Regarding this clonotype: This may be a read error: a much more frequent sequence differs by one nucleotide. The chain employs TRBV5-1 and TRBJ2-3; weak D call: TRBD1 (6 bases). V lost 2 bases and J lost 2, with 9 bases in between. CDR3 size: 14 residues. Germline-derived CDR1 and CDR2 are SGHRS and YFSETQ. The CDR3 DNA is TGCGCCAGCAGCTTATGGACAGACACAGATACGCAGTATTTT. This codes for CASSLWTDTDTQYF.

This chain connects TRBV4-1 to TRBJ2-3; tentatively, D is TRBD2 (6 bases). CDR1 is MGHRA, CDR2 YSYEKL, per germline. There are 13 residues in the CDR3. Trimming left V 4 bases short and J 12 bases short, with 17 bases between. This chain's CDR3 is CASSLEEGCTQYF. DNA of the CDR3: TGCGCCAGCAGCCTCGAGGAGGGATGTACTCAGTATTTT.

About this clonotype: Possible read error: a much larger clone is one base away. The rearrangement joins TRBV7-9 to TRBJ2-7; 8 bases line up with TRBD1. The CDR3 is 15 amino acids. Germline V gene lookup returns CDR1 SEHNR and CDR2 FQNEAQ (reference sequence). The CDR3 coding sequence is TGTGCCAGCAGCTCTAGCCAGGGGGCAGGTTACGAGCACTACTTC. Translation gives CASSSSQGAGYEHYF.